These 5 T cell receptor beta chains share one sample of origin, sequenced in a study of T cells in localized non-small cell lung cancer (dated by TCRdb to 2018 to 2020). Library generation was performed with the immunoSEQ multiplex PCR assay. The source is immuneACCESS, and TCRdb retained only in-frame sequences with V and J called. Part of the clones is not carried over; for the studies checked, unresolved V genes explain less than half of this, and the remainder is unexplained. This sample has approximately 88,000 clones in its table, and roughly 88% of those were observed once. Approximately 4% of the sample belongs to the ten largest clones. The specimen was PBMCs, collected before any cancer treatment. The origin of the receptors is a woman between 35 and 70 years old with stage II squamous cell lung carcinoma.

V is TRBV10-1 and J is TRBJ2-7, with 11 bases lining up with TRBD2. The CDR3 is 13 residues long. V trimming: 6 bases; J trimming: 7 bases; junction bases outside the gene matches: 5. The V gene's germline CDR1 is WNHNN and CDR2 SYGVQD (reference sequence). CDR3 bases: TGCGCCAGCAGCGCCCGACTAGCGGGGGAGCAGTACTTC. Protein product: CASSARLAGEQYF.

The chain joins TRBV29-1 to TRBJ2-1, with 7 bases fitting TRBD2. This CDR3 is 14 amino acids long. V trimming: 8 bases; J trimming: 9 bases; junction bases outside the gene matches: 16. Germline V CDR1 and CDR2: SQVTM, ANQGSEA. The CDR3 protein is CSSQGWEGRGEQFF. CDR3 nucleotides: TGCAGCTCCCAAGGGTGGGAGGGCCGCGGTGAGCAGTTCTTC.

The V and J genes are TRBV18 and TRBJ1-5; D perhaps matches TRBD1 (6 bases). Germline values: CDR1 KGHSH, CDR2 LQKENI. This CDR3 has 18 amino acids. V was cut by 1 base and J by 6 bases, with 22 bases left in between. In nucleotides, the CDR3 is TGTGCCAGCTCACCACTTAAGGTACTGGGGGCTTACCCTCAGCCCCAGCATTTT. This sequence encodes CASSPLKVLGAYPQPQHF.

This rearrangement joins TRBV15 to TRBJ1-4, with 7 bases that match TRBD1. Germline V gene sequence: CDR1 LNHNV, CDR2 YYDKDF (reference sequence). The CDR3 extends over 15 amino acids. The V segment lost 3 bases and the J segment 7 bases; nucleotides outside the gene matches: 8. CDR3 coding DNA: TGTGCCACCAGCAGGAACAGGGGTGGGCTTGAAAAACTGTTTTTT. Translation gives CATSRNRGGLEKLFF.

The chain recombines TRBV11-2 with TRBJ2-1; D not resolved. Trimming pared 4 bases from V and 5 bases from J, leaving 9 bases between. The CDR3 sequence is 13 residues long. Per germline, CDR1 SGHAT and CDR2 FQNNGV. CDR3 coding DNA: TGTGCCAGCAGCTCCAACAGCAACAATGAGCAGTTCTTC. Residues: CASSSNSNNEQFF.